A selection of T cell receptor beta chains follows, all from one sample in a study of blood T cell repertoires in COVID-19. Generated by immunoSEQ multiplex PCR, the TCRdb table keeps only in-frame clones and is missing some. Found here are 270,000 or so clones, under 95% of them singletons; the top ten hold approximately 2.9%. Sequenced material: PBMCs or T cells enriched from blood (not recorded which). Receptors were obtained from a middle-aged man who had been exposed to COVID-19. The CDR3 runs from the conserved cysteine through the conserved F or W. The D gene is left open where the match is weak. The size entry is marked missing in some rows and otherwise reads once, few, many or a size class.

D gene,clone size,V gene,J gene,CDR3 DNA,CDR3 protein
.,.,TRBV11-1,TRBJ2-3,TGTGCCAGCAGCTTAGCTGGCCGTTCGCAGTATTTT,CASSLAGRSQYF
.,.,TRBV19,TRBJ1-5,TGTGCCAGTATGGGGGGGGGAAATAGCAATCAGCCCCAGCATTTT,CASMGGGNSNQPQHF
TRBD2,.,TRBV20-1,TRBJ2-5,TGCAGTGCTAGTCTCAGCGGGGGAGGCGCCACCCAAGAGACCCAGTACTTC,CSASLSGGGATQETQYF
.,.,TRBV4-1,TRBJ2-2,TGCGCCAGCAGCCCCCTCCCCACGACTGCGGGGGAGCTGTTTTTT,CASSPLPTTAGELFF
TRBD1,.,TRBV19,TRBJ1-5,TGTGCCAGCAACCCCGGGACAGGGGGTAATCAGCCCCAGCATTTT,CASNPGTGGNQPQHF
TRBD1,.,TRBV3-1/TRBV3-2,TRBJ2-3,TGTGCCAGCACCCGGGACAGTAACACAGATACGCAGTATTTT,CASTRDSNTDTQYF
TRBD2,.,TRBV28,TRBJ2-3,TGTGCCAGCAGTATGGGACTAGCGGAAACAAACACACGGGGTAGCACAGATACGCAGTATTTT,CASSMGLAETNTRGSTDTQYF
TRBD2,.,TRBV2,TRBJ2-1,TGTGCCAGCAGTGAATTGTCGGGAGGAGGGGCCGGGCAGTTCTTC,CASSELSGGGAGQFF
.,.,TRBV19,TRBJ1-2,TGTGCCAGTAGTATATCAGGGAACTATGGCTACACCTTC,CASSISGNYGYTF
.,.,TRBV19,TRBJ2-6,TGTGCCAGTAGTACAGGCACCTCTGGGGCCAACGTCCTGACTTTC,CASSTGTSGANVLTF
.,.,TRBV6-4,TRBJ2-2,TGTGCCAGCAGGCAGGATAACACCGGGGAGCTGTTTTTT,CASRQDNTGELFF
TRBD1,.,TRBV27,TRBJ1-1,TGTGCCAGCAGTTCACCCGGGACAGGGTACACTGAAGCTTTCTTT,CASSSPGTGYTEAFF
.,few,TRBV5-5,TRBJ2-3,TGTGCCAGCAGCTTGTTAGAATCGCCGGGCACAGATACGCAGTATTTT,CASSLLESPGTDTQYF
TRBD1,once,TRBV3-1/TRBV3-2,TRBJ1-3,TGTGCCAGCAGCTCCGTGGGGACAGGGACTGGAAACACCATATATTTT,CASSSVGTGTGNTIYF
.,.,TRBV10-2,TRBJ1-1,TGCGCCAGCAGGGACAGTTCCACTGAAGCTTTCTTT,CASRDSSTEAFF
.,few,TRBV27,TRBJ1-1,TGTGCCAGCAGTTTCAACAGGGTTGGTGAAGCTTTCTTT,CASSFNRVGEAFF
TRBD1,.,TRBV27,TRBJ1-3,TGTGCCAGCAGTTTAAGACAGGGCGGAAACACCATATATTTT,CASSLRQGGNTIYF
.,.,TRBV7-9,TRBJ1-1,TGTGCCAGCAGCTTCCAGGCGGGCAGGAGCACTGAAGCTTTCTTT,CASSFQAGRSTEAFF
.,once,TRBV10-2,TRBJ1-4,TGCGCCAGCAGTGATCAACAGGCGAGGGAAAAACTGTTTTTT,CASSDQQAREKLFF